This T cell receptor (beta chain) was retrieved from a study of vaccination effects on CD4 cells after COVID-19. Per germline, CDR1 KGHSH and CDR2 LQKENI. Trimming removed 0 bases from V and 2 bases from J, with 8 bases in between. The CDR3 has 15 residues. Before sequencing, viral peptide pools were used by the ViraFEST assay to expand antigen-specific CD4+ T cells. The culture ran for roughly ten days before CD4+ T cells were isolated. SARS-CoV-2 infected the person between March and December 2020, as confirmed by PCR. A half-volume exchange with IL-2 medium occurred on days 3 and 7. Clones were read by immunoSEQ multiplex PCR, and TCRdb kept only the in-frame ones, dropping some. The sample lists tens of thousands of clones, 72% occurring once. Comments on this clone: Its antigen is unknown.

The sample here was CD4+ T cells from PBMCs cultured with a peptide pool, taken before COVID-19 vaccination. This chain links TRBV18 with TRBJ1-3; perhaps TRBD1 as D (5 bases). This TCR was sampled from a human donor who had a prior SARS-CoV-2 infection. CDR3 nucleotides: TGTGCCAGCTCACCACCGGGCAGGGCTGGAAACACCATATATTTT. This gives the protein CASSPPGRAGNTIYF.